The T cell receptor beta chain under discussion was sequenced for a study of T cells after posttransplantation cyclophosphamide. General observations from the study: TRB clonality was highly associated with recipient CMV seropositivity and reactivation. Skin or GI-infiltrating T cells shared few TRB sequences with blood. Donor CD8+ memory clones often dominated recipient blood repertoires at later times.

The CDR3 has 12 residues. Germline loops: CDR1 SQVTM, CDR2 ANQGSEA. V gave up 7 bases and J gave up 6 bases, with 13 bases separating them. The repertoire was sequenced with immunoSEQ multiplex PCR; TCRdb's copy has only in-frame clones and lacks some. The specimen gives around 24,000 clones without singletons; the ten biggest hold 5.5% to 8%. Note on this clone: The antigen remains undetermined.

The sequencing input was PBMCs. This sequence originates from a woman aged 55-70 years in good health, CMV-negative, and a related stem cell transplant donor. The J gene is TRBJ2-1, the V gene TRBV29-1; unclear D gene. The CDR3 bases are TGCAGCGGGGCAGTAGGTGCCAATGAGCAGTTCTTC. Amino acid sequence: CSGAVGANEQFF.